Here is one T cell receptor beta chain with its context. The antigen is unknown. This sample stems from a study of T cell repertoires in cytomegalovirus infection. Background on the study: CMV epitopes used comprised recently identified HLA-C-restricted ones and well-studied HLA-B-restricted ones. Indications of both CMV infection and matching HLA type were provided by public TCR beta signatures. The study's findings and limits: Cumulative frequency (of public TCR beta family members) identified carriers of CMV plus the relevant HLA.

CDR3 length: 12 residues. Germline V CDR1 and CDR2: SEHNR, FQNEAQ (reference sequence). V shed 4 bases and J shed 6 bases, with 10 bases lying between them. MiXCR, run by TCRdb on the reads, gives a single entry per CDR3 protein. In the table there are about 920,000 distinct CDR3 sequences, less than 35% of which are singletons. This clonotype was obtained from a human donor in good health (CMV status not recorded). Some clones in this sample may be carry-over from other donors' samples. The rearrangement uses TRBV7-9 and TRBJ2-7, with D possibly being TRBD1 or TRBD2 (5 bases each). Sequenced here: cultured CD8+ T cells from PBMCs, sampled from culture after CMV antigen stimulation. The CDR3 reads CASSSDTSEQYV. CDR3 sequence (DNA): TGTGCCAGCAGCTCGGACACTAGCGAGCAGTACGTC.